This T cell receptor (beta chain) was documented in a study of blood T cell repertoires in COVID-19. Whole-study context: Researchers got acute and convalescent COVID-19 samples from the United States, Italy and Spain. T cells, B-cell-depleted T cells, or PBMCs supplied cDNA or gDNA.

Across roughly 25 US areas, participants ranged in age from 18 to 89 years. Per the authors' pipeline: From reference gene primer amplification, estimates of nucleated cell counts were derived. Clones were sequenced by immunoSEQ multiplex PCR, and TCRdb holds only the in-frame ones, with some missing. The D gene and trimming were derived from the DNA, and the V and J assignments and clone size from that table. The data show some 100,000 clones, with 80% to 90% seen just once and roughly 2.7% held by the top ten. This TCR was sampled from a woman aged 45-65 years who had recovered from COVID-19. The sample was PBMCs or T cells enriched from blood (not recorded which).

The CDR3 protein is CASSVGEDEQFF. The CDR3 DNA is TGTGCCAGCAGCGTTGGAGAGGATGAGCAGTTCTTC. The chain combines TRBV9 with TRBJ2-1; D gene uncertain. CDR3 length: 12 amino acids. V dropped 2 bases and J dropped 8 bases, with 8 bases sitting between them. Germline lookup yields CDR1 SGDLS and CDR2 YYNGEE.